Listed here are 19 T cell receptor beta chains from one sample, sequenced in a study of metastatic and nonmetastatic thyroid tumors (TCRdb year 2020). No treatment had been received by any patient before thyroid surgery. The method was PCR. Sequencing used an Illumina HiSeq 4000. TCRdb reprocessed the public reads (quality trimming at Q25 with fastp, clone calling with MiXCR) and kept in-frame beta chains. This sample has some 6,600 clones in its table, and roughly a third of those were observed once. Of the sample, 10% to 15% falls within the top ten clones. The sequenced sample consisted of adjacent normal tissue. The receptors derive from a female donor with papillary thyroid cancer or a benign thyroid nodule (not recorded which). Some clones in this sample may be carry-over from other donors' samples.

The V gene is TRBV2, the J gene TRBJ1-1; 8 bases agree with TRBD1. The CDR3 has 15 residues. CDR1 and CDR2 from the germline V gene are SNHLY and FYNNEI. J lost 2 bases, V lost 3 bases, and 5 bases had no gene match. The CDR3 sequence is CASSEQGARNTEAFF. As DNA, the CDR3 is TGTGCCAGCAGTGAGCAGGGGGCTAGAAACACTGAAGCTTTCTTT.

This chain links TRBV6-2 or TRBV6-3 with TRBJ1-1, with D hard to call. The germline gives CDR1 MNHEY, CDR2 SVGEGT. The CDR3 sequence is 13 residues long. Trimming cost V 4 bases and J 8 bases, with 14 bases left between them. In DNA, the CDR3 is TGTGCCAGCAGTTTTAGGCCGGGGTTCGAAGCTTTCTTT. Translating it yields CASSFRPGFEAFF.

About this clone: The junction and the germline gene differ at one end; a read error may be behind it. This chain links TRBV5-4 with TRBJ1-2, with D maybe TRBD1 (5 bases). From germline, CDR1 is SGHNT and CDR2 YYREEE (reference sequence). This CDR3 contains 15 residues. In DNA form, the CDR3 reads TGTGCCAGCAGCTTCTCGTCAGGGCTAGGATATGGCCACACCTTC. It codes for CASSFSSGLGYGHTF.

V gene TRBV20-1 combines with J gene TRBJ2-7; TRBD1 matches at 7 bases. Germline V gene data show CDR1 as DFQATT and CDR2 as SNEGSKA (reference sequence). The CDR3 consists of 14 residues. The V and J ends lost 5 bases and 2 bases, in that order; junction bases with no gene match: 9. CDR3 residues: CSASKTGPTYEQYF. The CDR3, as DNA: TGCAGTGCTTCCAAGACAGGGCCAACCTACGAGCAGTACTTC.

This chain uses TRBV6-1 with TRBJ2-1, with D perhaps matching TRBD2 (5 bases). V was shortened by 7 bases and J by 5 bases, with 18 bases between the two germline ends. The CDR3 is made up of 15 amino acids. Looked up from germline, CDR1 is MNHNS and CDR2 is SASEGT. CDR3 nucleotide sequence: TGTGCCAGCAACCCATGGAGCGGCACCCACAATGAGCAGTTCTTC. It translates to CASNPWSGTHNEQFF.

The DNA for the CDR3 is TGTGCCAGCCGCAGGGCGAACTACGAGCAGTACTTC. It encodes CASRRANYEQYF. The chain carries TRBV2 and TRBJ2-7, with a weak D call TRBD1 (5 bases). The ends were cut back, 8 bases at V and 3 bases at J, with 11 bases in the middle. The CDR3 runs 12 residues. Germline CDR1 and CDR2: SNHLY and FYNNEI.

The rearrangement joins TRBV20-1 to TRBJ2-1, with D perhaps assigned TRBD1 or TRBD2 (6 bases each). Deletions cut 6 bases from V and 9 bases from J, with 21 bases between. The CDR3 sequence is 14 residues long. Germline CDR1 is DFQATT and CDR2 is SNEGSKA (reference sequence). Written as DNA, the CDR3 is TGCAGTGCCGTGGGGGCTAGCGCTAGAATTGAGCAGTTCTTC. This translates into CSAVGASARIEQFF.

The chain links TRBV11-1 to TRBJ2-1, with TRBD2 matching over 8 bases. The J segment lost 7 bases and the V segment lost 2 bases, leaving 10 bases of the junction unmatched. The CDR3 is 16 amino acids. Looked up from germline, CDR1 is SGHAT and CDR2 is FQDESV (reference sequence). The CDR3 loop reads CASSLSRGGRRNEQFF. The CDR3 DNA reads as TGTGCCAGCAGCTTATCACGGGGCGGGAGGAGGAATGAGCAGTTCTTC. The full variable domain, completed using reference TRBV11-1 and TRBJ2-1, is EAEVAQSPRYKITEKSQAVAFWCDPISGHATLYWYRQILGQGPELLVQFQDESVVDDSQLPKDRFSAERLKGVDSTLKIQPAELGDSAMYLCASSLSRGGRRNEQFFGPGTRLTVL.

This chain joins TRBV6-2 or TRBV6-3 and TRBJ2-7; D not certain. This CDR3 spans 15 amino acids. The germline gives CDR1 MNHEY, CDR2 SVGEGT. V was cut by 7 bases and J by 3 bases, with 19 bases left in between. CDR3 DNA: TGTGCCAGCACTCCCACCGGTGGTTTACTCTACGAGCAGTACTTC. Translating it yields CASTPTGGLLYEQYF.

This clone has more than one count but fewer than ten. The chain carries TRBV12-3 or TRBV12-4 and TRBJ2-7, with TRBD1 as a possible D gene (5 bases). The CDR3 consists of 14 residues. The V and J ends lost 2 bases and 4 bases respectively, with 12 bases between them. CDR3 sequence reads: CASSLQGSRYEQYF. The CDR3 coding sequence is TGTGCCAGCAGTTTACAGGGAAGTCGATACGAGCAGTACTTC.

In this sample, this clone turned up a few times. CDR3 sequence: CASSSTGHYGYTF. The CDR3 DNA reads TGTGCCAGCAGTTCTACAGGGCACTATGGCTACACCTTC. The chain employs TRBV6-1 and TRBJ1-2; a possible D gene is TRBD1 (6 bases). The V and J ends lost 5 bases and 3 bases respectively, with 10 bases between them. This CDR3 is 13 amino acids long. Per the germline V gene, CDR1 is MNHNS and CDR2 is SASEGT.

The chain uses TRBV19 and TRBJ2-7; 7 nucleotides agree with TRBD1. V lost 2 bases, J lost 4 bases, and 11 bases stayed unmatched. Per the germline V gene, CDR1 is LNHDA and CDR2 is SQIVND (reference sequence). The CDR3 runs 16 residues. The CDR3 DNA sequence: TGTGCCAGTAGTATAAGCCGGGGCAGGGGGATGTACGAGCAGTACTTC. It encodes CASSISRGRGMYEQYF.

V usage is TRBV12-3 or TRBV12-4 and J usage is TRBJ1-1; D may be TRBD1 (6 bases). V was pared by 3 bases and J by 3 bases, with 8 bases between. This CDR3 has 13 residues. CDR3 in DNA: TGTGCCAGCAGTTTTGGGGGCTACACTGAAGCTTTCTTT. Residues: CASSFGGYTEAFF.

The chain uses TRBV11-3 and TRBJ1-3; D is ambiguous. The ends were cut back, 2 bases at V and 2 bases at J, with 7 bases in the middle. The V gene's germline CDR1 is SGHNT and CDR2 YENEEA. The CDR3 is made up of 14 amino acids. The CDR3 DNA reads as TGTGCCAGCAGCTTATTTTCTACTGGAAACACCATATATTTT. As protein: CASSLFSTGNTIYF.

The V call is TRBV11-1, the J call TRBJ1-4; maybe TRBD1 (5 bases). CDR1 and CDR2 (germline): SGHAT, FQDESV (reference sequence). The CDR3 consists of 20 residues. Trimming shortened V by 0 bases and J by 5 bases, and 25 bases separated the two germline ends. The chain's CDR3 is CASSLAPLGRLPFKNEKLFF. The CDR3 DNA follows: TGTGCCAGCAGCTTAGCCCCACTGGGACGCTTACCCTTCAAAAATGAAAAACTGTTTTTT.

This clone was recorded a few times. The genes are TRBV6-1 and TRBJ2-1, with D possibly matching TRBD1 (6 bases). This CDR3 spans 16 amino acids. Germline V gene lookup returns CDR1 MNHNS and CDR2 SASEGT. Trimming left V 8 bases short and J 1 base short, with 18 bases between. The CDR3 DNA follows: TGTGCCAGCGCAACTAACAGGGACCCATCCTACAATGAGCAGTTCTTC. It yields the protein CASATNRDPSYNEQFF.

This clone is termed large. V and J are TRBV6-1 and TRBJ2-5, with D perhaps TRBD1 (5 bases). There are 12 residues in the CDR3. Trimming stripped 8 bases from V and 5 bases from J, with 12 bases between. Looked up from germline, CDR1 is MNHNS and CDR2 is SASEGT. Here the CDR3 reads CASGTGRETQYF. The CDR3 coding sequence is TGTGCCAGCGGTACAGGCCGGGAGACCCAGTACTTC.

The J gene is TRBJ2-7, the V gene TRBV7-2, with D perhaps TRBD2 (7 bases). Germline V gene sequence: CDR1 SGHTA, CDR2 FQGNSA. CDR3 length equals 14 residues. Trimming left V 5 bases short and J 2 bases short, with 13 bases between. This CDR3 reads CASSEGGGPYEQYF. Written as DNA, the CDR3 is TGTGCCAGCAGCGAAGGGGGGGGGCCCTACGAGCAGTACTTC.

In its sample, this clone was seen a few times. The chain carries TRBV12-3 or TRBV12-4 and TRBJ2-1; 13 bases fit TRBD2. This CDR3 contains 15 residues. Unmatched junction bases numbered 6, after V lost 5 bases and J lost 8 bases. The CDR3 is CASSLLAGGVDEQFF. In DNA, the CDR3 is TGTGCCAGCAGTCTACTAGCGGGAGGGGTCGATGAGCAGTTCTTC.